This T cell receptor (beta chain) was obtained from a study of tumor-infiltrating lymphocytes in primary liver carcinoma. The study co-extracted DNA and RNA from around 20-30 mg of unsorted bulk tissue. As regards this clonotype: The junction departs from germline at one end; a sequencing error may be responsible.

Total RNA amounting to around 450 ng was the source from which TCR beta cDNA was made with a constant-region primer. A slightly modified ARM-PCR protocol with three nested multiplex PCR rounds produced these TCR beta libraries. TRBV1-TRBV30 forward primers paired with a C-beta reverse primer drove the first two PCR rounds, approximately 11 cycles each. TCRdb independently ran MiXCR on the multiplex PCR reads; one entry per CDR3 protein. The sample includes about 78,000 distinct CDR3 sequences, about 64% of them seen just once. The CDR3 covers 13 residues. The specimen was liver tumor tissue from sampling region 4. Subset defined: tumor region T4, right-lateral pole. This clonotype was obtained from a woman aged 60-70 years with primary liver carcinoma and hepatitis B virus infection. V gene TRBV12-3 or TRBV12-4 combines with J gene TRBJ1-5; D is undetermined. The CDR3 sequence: CPSSVGGQQPQHF. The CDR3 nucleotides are TGTCCCAGCAGCGTCGGAGGGCAGCAGCCCCAACATTTT.